The clone carrying this T cell receptor beta chain came up many times. One end of the junction fails to match germline, which may point to a read error. These data are taken from a study of neurological immune-mediated disorders. Germline loops: CDR1 SGHTS, CDR2 YDEGEE. This CDR3 contains 12 residues. A single record per CDR3 protein comes from TCRdb applying MiXCR to the 5' RACE reads. The data contain some 120,000 distinct CDR3 sequences, roughly 3.2% of them seen just once; the ten biggest clones take up over 1%. The unsorted libraries were generated from a total of 2 million PBMCs, which had been stored in RNAlater at -80 C.

The sequencing input was PBMCs. The chain carries TRBV5-8 and TRBJ2-5; D may be TRBD1 (6 bases). The TCR comes from a woman in her 30s with multiple sclerosis. CDR3 protein: CASHREQVTQYF. CDR3 bases: TGTGCCAGCCACAGGGAACAAGTGACCCAGTACTTC.